This T cell receptor beta chain stems from a study of control samples from healthy donors and cancer patients. Germline V lookup: CDR1 SGHNT, CDR2 YENEEA. This CDR3 has 19 residues. The V gene end was trimmed by 4 bases and the J gene end by 0 bases; junction bases not matched to a gene: 13. This clone was seen just once. Assay: immunoSEQ multiplex PCR; the TCRdb copy retains only in-frame clones and omits some. The sample records 70,000 to 90,000 clones, roughly 94% being singletons. The receptor's source is a woman aged 18-30 years in good health. The chain has TRBV11-3 and TRBJ2-1; 9 nucleotides match TRBD2. The sequenced sample consisted of blood. The CDR3 region is CASSSTDGTSTSSYNEQFF. For the CDR3, the DNA is TGTGCCAGCAGCTCGACGGATGGGACTAGCACAAGCTCCTACAATGAGCAGTTCTTC.